These 17 T cell receptor beta chains were sequenced from one sample in a study of monozygotic twins with inflammatory bowel disease. From the 5' RACE reads, TCRdb lists one entry per CDR3 protein and no DNA. Its listing shows about 420,000 distinct CDR3 sequences. The material sequenced was blood. The receptors derive from a human donor with ulcerative colitis or Crohn's disease, or a healthy co-twin of an affected twin (not recorded which).

This chain links TRBV12-3 or TRBV12-4 with TRBJ1-3; absent DNA, TCRdb's TRBD1 call cannot be checked. The CDR3 contains 14 residues. CDR3 loop: CASSLWYSGNTIYF.

This chain connects TRBV18 to TRBJ1-1; TCRdb selects TRBD1, and the lack of DNA leaves this call unchecked. CDR3 length: 15 amino acids. The V gene's germline CDR1 is KGHSH and CDR2 LQKENI. This CDR3 is CASSPASGKNTEAFF.

The V and J genes are TRBV29-1 and TRBJ1-1; with no DNA, the TCRdb D assignment of TRBD1 cannot be verified. The CDR3 is made up of 12 amino acids. Germline lookup yields CDR1 SQVTM and CDR2 ANQGSEA. The CDR3 reads CSVEVGATEAFF.

The CDR3 sequence: CASSSRPPKAFF. This sequence joins TRBV13 and TRBJ1-1. Germline CDR1 is PRHDT and CDR2 is FYEKMQ (reference sequence). This CDR3 has 12 amino acids.

The J gene is TRBJ2-7, the V gene TRBV7-2; TCRdb's assignment of TRBD2 cannot be checked, as there is no DNA. CDR1 is SGHTA and CDR2 is FQGNSA in the germline V gene. CDR3 size: 14 residues. CDR3 residues: CASSLGPTPYEQYF.

The V and J genes are TRBV4-1 and TRBJ1-1. Germline V gene data show CDR1 as MGHRA and CDR2 as YSYEKL. This CDR3 is 15 amino acids long. The CDR3: CASSQDRTVNTEAFF.

The chain combines TRBV6-2 or TRBV6-3 with TRBJ2-7. CDR1 and CDR2 from the germline V gene are MNHEY and SVGEGT. The CDR3 spans 15 residues. This chain's CDR3 is CASSYSGFYDDEQYF.

This chain connects TRBV7-2 to TRBJ2-5; lacking DNA, the TRBD1 call made by TCRdb goes unchecked. The germline CDR1 and CDR2 sequences are SGHTA and FQGNSA. CDR3 length equals 13 residues. The CDR3 here is CASSYTGGETQYF.

V and J are TRBV10-2 and TRBJ1-2; TCRdb lists TRBD1, though no DNA is available to test this call. CDR3 length equals 13 residues. CDR1 is WSHSY, CDR2 SAAADI, per germline. This chain's CDR3 is CASSVDRSYGYTF.

This chain joins TRBV3-1 and TRBJ1-2; TCRdb indicates TRBD1, and absent DNA this call remains unverified. The CDR3 runs to 14 residues. Germline loops: CDR1 LGHDT, CDR2 YNNKEL (reference sequence). The CDR3 reads CASSQGGQSYGYTF.

Here the CDR3 reads CATSDQHDEQFF. V and J are TRBV24-1 and TRBJ2-1. Germline V gene lookup returns CDR1 KGHDR and CDR2 SFDVKD. The CDR3 has 12 residues.

The chain is built from TRBV2 and TRBJ2-7; TCRdb designates TRBD2, a call that cannot be tested without DNA. This CDR3 comprises 16 residues. CDR1 is SNHLY, CDR2 FYNNEI, per germline. The CDR3 reads CASSPRTSGNSYEQYF.

The V gene is TRBV28, the J gene TRBJ2-7. The CDR3 runs 15 residues. CDR1 is MDHEN, CDR2 SYDVKM, per germline. The CDR3: CASSSFTQGIHEQYF.

The chain employs TRBV27 and TRBJ2-7; the TRBD1 assignment by TCRdb is unverifiable without DNA. The CDR3 has 15 amino acids. Germline loops: CDR1 MNHEY, CDR2 SMNVEV (reference sequence). The CDR3 loop reads CASSDSRDREDEQYF.

The gene calls are TRBV20-1 and TRBJ2-2; lacking DNA, the TRBD2 call made by TCRdb goes unchecked. Germline CDR1 DFQATT, CDR2 SNEGSKA (reference sequence). The CDR3 spans 14 residues. This chain's CDR3 is CSASPGSHTGELFF.

The chain couples TRBV5-1 to TRBJ2-7; TCRdb calls TRBD1, which cannot be checked without DNA. The CDR3 consists of 14 residues. Germline V lookup: CDR1 SGHRS, CDR2 YFSETQ. The CDR3 is CASSLWTGTYEQYF.

V usage is TRBV6-5 and J usage is TRBJ2-2. This CDR3 comprises 18 residues. CDR1 is MNHEY and CDR2 is SVGAGI in the germline V gene. CDR3: CASSSLFGVGKNTGELFF.